This TCR beta chain was sequenced in a study of T cell repertoires in cytomegalovirus infection. Study summary: CMV infection plus the matching HLA type was flagged by public TCR beta signatures.

The study's findings and limits: The ex vivo response was dominated by HLA-C-restricted CMV-specific TCR beta clonotypes. The study identified carriers of CMV plus the relevant HLA from cumulative public TCR beta family frequency.

Germline V gene data show CDR1 as MNHEY and CDR2 as SVGAGI. The length of the CDR3 is 15 residues. Trimming removed 0 bases at V and 4 bases at J, with 12 bases between. On this clonotype: Its antigen is not known.

TCRdb reprocessed the reads with MiXCR, giving one entry per CDR3 protein. The sample has almost 550,000 distinct CDR3 sequences, 16% seen once. Material for sequencing was CD8+ T cells from PBMCs. The rearrangement joins TRBV6-5 to TRBJ1-2; no reliable D call. The source is a human donor in good health (CMV status not recorded). Some clones in this sample may be carry-over from other donors' samples. CDR3 region: CASSYSRTDPYGYTF. The CDR3 DNA is TGTGCCAGCAGTTACTCGAGGACGGACCCCTATGGCTACACCTTC.